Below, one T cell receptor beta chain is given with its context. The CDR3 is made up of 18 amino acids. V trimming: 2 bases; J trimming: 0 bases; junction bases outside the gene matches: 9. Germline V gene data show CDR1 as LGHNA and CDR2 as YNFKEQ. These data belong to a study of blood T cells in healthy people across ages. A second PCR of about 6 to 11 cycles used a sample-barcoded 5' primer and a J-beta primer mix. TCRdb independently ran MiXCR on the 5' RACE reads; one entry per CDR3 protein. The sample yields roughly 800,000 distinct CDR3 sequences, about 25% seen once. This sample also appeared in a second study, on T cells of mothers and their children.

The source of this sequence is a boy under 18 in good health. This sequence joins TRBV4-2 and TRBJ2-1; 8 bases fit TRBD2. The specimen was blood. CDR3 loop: CASSQMIIAGSSYNEQFF. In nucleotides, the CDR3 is TGTGCCAGCAGCCAAATGATTATAGCGGGGAGCTCCTACAATGAGCAGTTCTTC.